This section outlines one T cell receptor beta chain sequence together with its context. Its antigen is undetermined. The CDR3 consists of 16 residues. Trimming removed 1 base from V and 5 bases from J; junction bases left unmatched: 3. The germline V gene encodes CDR1 SGHRS and CDR2 YFSETQ. This sample was included in a study of radiotherapy plus CTLA-4 blockade in lung cancer. Study in general: Disease control was present in roughly 29% of patients, and objective responses in 18%. Regarding the study as a whole: In blood, early T cell clone dynamics reportedly predicted response best, together with interferon-beta. Peripheral blood showed expansion of tumor-derived TCR clones after radiotherapy and ipilimumab.

Repertoires were generated with immunoSEQ multiplex PCR, while TCRdb's copy carries only in-frame clones and drops some. The table lists some 30,000 clones, over 70% of them singletons, with approximately 14% in the top ten. Enrolled patients, whose metastatic non-small-cell lung cancer was chemo-refractory, received focal radiation plus CTLA-4 blockade with ipilimumab. The material was peripheral blood, obtained from a patient treated with radiotherapy plus ipilimumab. The TCR was taken from a human donor with non-small cell lung cancer that progressed on radiotherapy plus ipilimumab. The chain carries TRBV5-1 and TRBJ2-2; 12 bases are shared with TRBD2. The CDR3 region has the DNA TGCGCCAGCAGCTTGCTTGGACTAGCGGGAACCGGGGAGCTGTTTTTT. It encodes CASSLLGLAGTGELFF.